These 25 T cell receptor beta chains share one sample of origin, sequenced in a study of blood T cell repertoires in COVID-19. The method was immunoSEQ multiplex PCR; TCRdb's version includes in-frame clones alone and lacks a portion of them. Found here are roughly 56,000 clones, about 91% of them singletons; the top ten hold about 6.3%. Sequenced material: peripheral blood. The receptors stem from a man in his fifties or sixties with active COVID-19.

The chain is built from TRBV27 and TRBJ2-1, with 14 bases that match TRBD2. With V trimmed by 6 bases and J by 6 bases, 4 bases remained unmatched. This CDR3 has 15 residues. Germline CDR1 MNHEY, CDR2 SMNVEV (reference sequence). CDR3 DNA: TGTGCCAGCAGCCAAGGGACTAGCGGGAGCAATGAGCAGTTCTTC. Protein sequence: CASSQGTSGSNEQFF.

V usage is TRBV7-8 and J usage is TRBJ2-1; 8 bases line up with TRBD2. Unmatched junction bases numbered 8, after V lost 3 bases and J lost 4 bases. Looked up from germline, CDR1 is SGHVS and CDR2 is FQNEAQ. The CDR3 extends over 16 amino acids. CDR3 sequence reads: CASSLDLGLGYNEQFF. CDR3 nucleotide sequence: TGTGCCAGCAGCTTGGACTTGGGACTAGGGTACAATGAGCAGTTCTTC.

The chain has TRBV5-1 and TRBJ2-7; 10 bases line up with TRBD2. CDR3 size: 15 residues. The junction had 6 bases not matched to a gene; V was cut back by 5 bases and J by 1 base. Germline V gives CDR1 SGHRS, CDR2 YFSETQ. Here the CDR3 reads CASREIAGGSYEQYF. The CDR3 nucleotides read TGCGCCAGCAGGGAGATAGCGGGGGGATCCTACGAGCAGTACTTC.

This chain uses TRBV11-2 with TRBJ2-3; the D gene is possibly TRBD2 (7 bases). Germline loops: CDR1 SGHAT, CDR2 FQNNGV. The CDR3 has 18 amino acids. V lost 5 bases and J lost 0, with 21 bases in between. CDR3 nucleotides: TGTGCCAGCAGCCCCAGTTTGGGGGGGGGCTGGAGCACAGATACGCAGTATTTT. It encodes CASSPSLGGGWSTDTQYF.

The chain employs TRBV5-1 and TRBJ1-2; perhaps TRBD1 as D (6 bases). V lost 4 bases and J 3 bases, leaving 13 bases between the germline ends. The CDR3 sequence is 14 residues long. From germline, CDR1 is SGHRS and CDR2 YFSETQ. The CDR3 loop reads CASSQNAGDYGYTF. CDR3 coding DNA: TGCGCCAGCAGCCAAAATGCAGGGGACTATGGCTACACCTTC.

The rearrangement joins TRBV14 to TRBJ1-6; D is unresolved. Germline lookup yields CDR1 SGHDN and CDR2 FVKESK. The CDR3 contains 15 residues. The ends were cut back, 2 bases at V and 9 bases at J, with 14 bases in the middle. CDR3 sequence reads: CASSQTHSRRSPLHF. CDR3 nucleotide sequence: TGTGCCAGCAGCCAAACCCACAGCCGGCGTTCACCCCTCCACTTT. The whole variable domain, filled in from reference TRBV14 and TRBJ1-6, reads EAGVTQFPSHSVIEKGQTVTLRCDPISGHDNLYWYRRVMGKEIKFLLHFVKESKQDESGMPNNRFLAERTGGTYSTLKVQPAELEDSGVYFCASSQTHSRRSPLHFGNGTRLTVT.

V is TRBV6-5 and J is TRBJ2-1; tentative D call: TRBD2 (6 bases). CDR3 length equals 13 residues. Trimming pared 5 bases from V and 5 bases from J, leaving 10 bases between. Germline assignment: CDR1 MNHEY and CDR2 SVGAGI. CDR3 coding DNA: TGTGCCAGCAGTAGGGGCGGGGACAATGAGCAGTTCTTC. Its translation is CASSRGGDNEQFF.

The chain carries TRBV5-4 and TRBJ2-7, with 7 bases aligning to TRBD1. With V trimmed by 4 bases and J by 1 base, 8 bases remained unmatched. CDR1 and CDR2 (germline): SGHNT, YYREEE (reference sequence). The CDR3 is 15 residues long. The CDR3 is CASSINRGGSYEQYF. CDR3 in DNA: TGTGCCAGCAGCATAAACAGGGGCGGTTCCTACGAGCAGTACTTC.

This sequence joins TRBV5-1 and TRBJ1-1; 8 bases fit TRBD1. V lost 0 bases to trimming and J lost 1 base; unmatched junction nucleotides: 8. This CDR3 has 17 amino acids. The V gene's germline CDR1 is SGHRS and CDR2 YFSETQ. CDR3 residues: CASSLVFSGTGNTEAFF. The CDR3, as DNA: TGCGCCAGCAGCTTGGTCTTTTCCGGGACAGGGAACACTGAAGCTTTCTTT.

The V and J genes are TRBV6-5 and TRBJ1-3, with D unresolved. This CDR3 comprises 11 residues. Germline V CDR1 and CDR2: MNHEY, SVGAGI. Trimming removed 8 bases at V and 3 bases at J, with 5 bases between. In DNA, the CDR3 is TGTGCCAGCTCTTTTGGAAACACCATATATTTT. Translating gives CASSFGNTIYF.

The chain carries TRBV5-6 and TRBJ2-7; 11 bases are a match to TRBD2. CDR1 and CDR2 (germline): SGHDT, YYEEEE. Trimming removed 4 bases from V and 7 bases from J; junction bases left unmatched: 10. The CDR3 length is 15 residues. CDR3 in DNA: TGTGCCAGCAGCCACTTAGCGGGAGGGCAATGGGAGCAGTACTTC. This encodes CASSHLAGGQWEQYF.

The chain combines TRBV11-2 with TRBJ2-4; weak D call: TRBD1 (5 bases). Germline CDR1 reads SGHAT; CDR2 reads FQNNGV. CDR3 length equals 15 residues. The germline V and J ends were trimmed by 0 bases and 2 bases, with 8 bases remaining between them. The CDR3: CASSLDRVTKNIQYF. The CDR3 region has the DNA TGTGCCAGCAGCTTAGACAGGGTAACCAAAAACATTCAGTACTTC. The entire variable domain, with the rest obtained from reference TRBV11-2 and TRBJ2-4, is as follows: EAGVAQSPRYKIIEKRQSVAFWCNPISGHATLYWYQQILGQGPKLLIQFQNNGVVDDSQLPKDRFSAERLKGVDSTLKIQPAKLEDSAVYLCASSLDRVTKNIQYFGAGTRLSVL.

This sequence joins TRBV7-2 and TRBJ1-2; no reliable D call. V was clipped by 2 bases and J by 4 bases, with 8 bases between them. The CDR3 extends over 13 amino acids. Germline V gene lookup returns CDR1 SGHTA and CDR2 FQGNSA. The CDR3 loop is CASSLLPGYGYTF. The CDR3 bases are TGTGCCAGCAGCTTACTGCCGGGCTATGGCTACACCTTC.

The chain has TRBV2 and TRBJ2-3, with TRBD2 matching 8 bases. The ends lost 7 bases at V and 1 base at J; junction bases unmatched: 4. CDR3 size: 14 residues. Germline V CDR1 and CDR2: SNHLY, FYNNEI. As DNA, the CDR3 is TGTGCCAGCAACGGGGGGGCACGCACAGATACGCAGTATTTT. Translated, it gives CASNGGARTDTQYF.

The V and J genes are TRBV7-2 and TRBJ2-5; possibly TRBD2 for D (5 bases). V lost 5 bases, J lost 2 bases, and 15 bases lay in between. The CDR3 has 15 amino acids. Germline loops: CDR1 SGHTA, CDR2 FQGNSA. In DNA, the CDR3 is TGTGCCAGCAGCCCAAGGAGGCTAGTACAAGAGACCCAGTACTTC. Translation gives CASSPRRLVQETQYF.

J is TRBJ2-7 and V is TRBV18; 8 bases match TRBD2. Trimming at V came to 5 bases and at J to 3 bases, leaving 6 bases not matched to a gene. The CDR3 covers 14 residues. Germline CDR1 is KGHSH and CDR2 is LQKENI. The CDR3 spells CASSSGRGVYEQYF. CDR3 nucleotides: TGTGCCAGCTCATCGGGGCGGGGGGTCTACGAGCAGTACTTC.

This chain uses TRBV6-1 with TRBJ1-3, with 9 positions matching TRBD1. There are 18 residues in the CDR3. Trimming cost V 4 bases and J 4 bases; bases outside gene matches: 14. Germline CDR1 and CDR2: MNHNS and SASEGT. The CDR3 loop reads CASSVDSTGQGGGNTIYF. For the CDR3, the DNA is TGTGCCAGCAGTGTTGACTCCACGGGACAGGGAGGAGGAAACACCATATATTTT.

This chain uses TRBV4-1 with TRBJ2-1, with 10 bases that match TRBD2. The V gene's germline CDR1 is MGHRA and CDR2 YSYEKL. The CDR3 is made up of 16 amino acids. Trimming at V came to 0 bases and at J to 9 bases, leaving 8 bases not matched to a gene. As DNA, the CDR3 is TGCGCCAGCAGCCAAGATCCAGCGGGAGGGGGTAGTGAGCAGTTCTTC. Amino acids: CASSQDPAGGGSEQFF.

The chain links TRBV11-2 to TRBJ1-6; the D gene is possibly TRBD1 (5 bases). With 1 base removed from V and 10 bases from J, the gap between germline ends came to 8 bases. This CDR3 has 13 residues. The V gene's germline CDR1 is SGHAT and CDR2 FQNNGV. The DNA of the CDR3 is TGTGCCAGCAGCTTAGCCAGGGTGTCACCCCTCCACTTT. Protein sequence: CASSLARVSPLHF. Variable domain in full (rest from reference TRBV11-2 and TRBJ1-6): EAGVAQSPRYKIIEKRQSVAFWCNPISGHATLYWYQQILGQGPKLLIQFQNNGVVDDSQLPKDRFSAERLKGVDSTLKIQPAKLEDSAVYLCASSLARVSPLHFGNGTRLTVT.

The chain employs TRBV6-4 and TRBJ2-1; possible D gene TRBD1, 5 bases. V was trimmed by 2 bases and J by 6 bases, leaving 11 bases between them. The CDR3 has 14 residues. Looked up from germline, CDR1 is MRHNA and CDR2 is SNTAGT. CDR3 sequence (DNA): TGTGCCAGCAGTGACGACATGACAGCCAATGAGCAGTTCTTC. Protein product: CASSDDMTANEQFF.

This chain uses TRBV7-2 with TRBJ2-3; TRBD2 matches at 8 bases. CDR1 and CDR2 (germline): SGHTA, FQGNSA. The V segment lost 1 base and the J segment 4 bases; nucleotides outside the gene matches: 10. This CDR3 region has 17 residues. CDR3 nucleotides: TGTGCCAGCAGCTTAGATTCCCGCGCGGGGGGTGCAGATACGCAGTATTTT. This translates into CASSLDSRAGGADTQYF.

The chain couples TRBV7-6 to TRBJ2-7, with D hard to call. The CDR3 spans 12 residues. Looked up from germline, CDR1 is SGHVS and CDR2 is FNYEAQ. V dropped 8 bases and J dropped 7 bases, with 15 bases sitting between them. The chain's CDR3 is CASAQLGREQYF. DNA for the CDR3: TGTGCCAGCGCCCAATTGGGCAGGGAGCAGTACTTC.

This chain joins TRBV7-8 and TRBJ2-7; possible D gene TRBD2, 7 bases. This CDR3 has 15 amino acids. V was pared by 3 bases and J by 1 base, with 13 bases between. Germline CDR1 and CDR2: SGHVS and FQNEAQ. CDR3 region: CASSLGRGASYEQYF. CDR3 sequence (DNA): TGTGCCAGCAGCTTGGGTCGGGGGGCATCCTACGAGCAGTACTTC. Combining the CDR3 with reference TRBV7-8 and TRBJ2-7 gives the whole variable domain GAGVSQSPRYKVAKRGQDVALRCDPISGHVSLFWYQQALGQGPEFLTYFQNEAQLDKSGLPSDRFFAERPEGSVSTLKIQRTQQEDSAVYLCASSLGRGASYEQYFGPGTRLTVT.

The chain uses TRBV6-2 or TRBV6-3 and TRBJ2-3; 10 positions agree with TRBD2. This CDR3 region has 16 residues. Trimming removed 5 bases from V and 0 bases from J; junction bases left unmatched: 5. Germline V gene sequence: CDR1 MNHEY, CDR2 SVGEGT. This chain's CDR3 is CASSGGLAESTDTQYF. The DNA of the CDR3 is TGTGCCAGCAGTGGCGGACTAGCGGAAAGCACAGATACGCAGTATTTT.

The chain employs TRBV6-6 and TRBJ1-1; D may be TRBD1 (6 bases). Germline-derived CDR1 and CDR2 are MNHNY and SVGAGI (reference sequence). With 9 bases removed from V and 1 base from J, the gap between germline ends came to 18 bases. CDR3 size: 15 residues. The DNA of the CDR3 is TGTGCCAGTGCTACAGGGAGGGTCACGAACACTGAAGCTTTCTTT. This sequence encodes CASATGRVTNTEAFF.